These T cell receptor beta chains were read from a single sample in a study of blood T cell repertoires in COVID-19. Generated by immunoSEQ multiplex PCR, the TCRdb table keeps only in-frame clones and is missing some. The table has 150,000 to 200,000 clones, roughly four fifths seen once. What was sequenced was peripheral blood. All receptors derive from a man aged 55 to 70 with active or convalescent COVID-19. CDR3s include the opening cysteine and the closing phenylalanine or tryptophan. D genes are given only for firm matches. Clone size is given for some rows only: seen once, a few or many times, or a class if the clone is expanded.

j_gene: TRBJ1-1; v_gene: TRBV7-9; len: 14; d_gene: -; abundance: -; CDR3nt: TGTGCCAGCAGCTCATCGCGGACAGCCACTGAAGCTTTCTTT; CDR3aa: CASSSSRTATEAFF
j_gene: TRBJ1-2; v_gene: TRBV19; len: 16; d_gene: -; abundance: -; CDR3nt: TGTGCCAGTAGTATAAGTCAGGGCTCCACCGGCTATGGCTACACCTTC; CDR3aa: CASSISQGSTGYGYTF
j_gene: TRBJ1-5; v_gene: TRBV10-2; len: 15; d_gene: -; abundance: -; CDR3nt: TGCGCCAGCATCAATCCAAGGGGCGGAGATCAGCCCCAGCATTTT; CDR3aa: CASINPRGGDQPQHF
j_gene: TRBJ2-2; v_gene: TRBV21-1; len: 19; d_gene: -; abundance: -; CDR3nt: TGTGCCAGCAGCCACCCAGGACTAGCGGGGGACCGAAACACCGGGGAGCTGTTTTTT; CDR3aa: CASSHPGLAGDRNTGELFF
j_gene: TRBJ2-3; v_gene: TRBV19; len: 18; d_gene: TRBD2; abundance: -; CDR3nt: TGTGCCAGTAGTATTACCCATTTGGGCGGGGGAAGCACAGATACGCAGTATTTT; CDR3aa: CASSITHLGGGSTDTQYF
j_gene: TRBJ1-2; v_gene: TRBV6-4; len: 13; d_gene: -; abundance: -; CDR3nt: TGTGCCAGCAGTGACCAGGGCGGCTATGGCTACACCTTC; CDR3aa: CASSDQGGYGYTF
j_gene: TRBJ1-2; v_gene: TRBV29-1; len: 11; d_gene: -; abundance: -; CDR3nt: TGCAGCGCAACTATTGAGGGCGGCTACACCTTC; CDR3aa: CSATIEGGYTF
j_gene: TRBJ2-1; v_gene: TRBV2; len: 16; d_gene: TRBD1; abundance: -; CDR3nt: TGTGCCAGCACCGAGGGACAGCAAGTAACCTACAATGAGCAGTTCTTC; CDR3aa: CASTEGQQVTYNEQFF
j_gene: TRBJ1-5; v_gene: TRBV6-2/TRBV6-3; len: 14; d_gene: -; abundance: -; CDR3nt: TGTGCCAGCAGTCAACAGGGCGCCAATCAGCCCCAGCATTTT; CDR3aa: CASSQQGANQPQHF
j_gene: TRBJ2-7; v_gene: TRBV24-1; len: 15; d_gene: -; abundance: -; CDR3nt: TGTGCCACGGCTCGGGGTGGAGGGTTAAGCAACGAGCAGTACTTC; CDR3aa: CATARGGGLSNEQYF
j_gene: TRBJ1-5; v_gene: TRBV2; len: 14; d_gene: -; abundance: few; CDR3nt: TGTGCCAGCAGTGTAGAGCGGGGCAATCAGCCCCAGCATTTT; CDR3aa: CASSVERGNQPQHF
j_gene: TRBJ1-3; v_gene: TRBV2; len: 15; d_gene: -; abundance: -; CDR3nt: TGTGCCAGCAGTGAGAGGGGAGGGTCTGGAAACACCATATATTTT; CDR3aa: CASSERGGSGNTIYF
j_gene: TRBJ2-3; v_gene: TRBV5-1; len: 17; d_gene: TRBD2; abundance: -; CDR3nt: TGCGCCAGCAGCTATCCACGGGGGGGCGGGCCCCCCTATACGCAGTATTTT; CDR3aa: CASSYPRGGGPPYTQYF
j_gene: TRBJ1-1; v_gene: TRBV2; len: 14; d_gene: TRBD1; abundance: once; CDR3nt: TGTGCCAGCAGACTCGGGACACAGGGGACTGAAGCTTTCTTT; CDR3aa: CASRLGTQGTEAFF
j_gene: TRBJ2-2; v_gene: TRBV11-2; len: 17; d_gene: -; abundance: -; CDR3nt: TGTGCCAGCAGCCCCCTAGGGGGGGCAAGGAACACCGGGGAGCTGTTTTTT; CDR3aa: CASSPLGGARNTGELFF
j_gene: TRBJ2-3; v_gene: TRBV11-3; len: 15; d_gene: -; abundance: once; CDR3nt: TGTGCCAGCAGCTTAAGCGGCGGGTTCACAGATACGCAGTATTTT; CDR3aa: CASSLSGGFTDTQYF
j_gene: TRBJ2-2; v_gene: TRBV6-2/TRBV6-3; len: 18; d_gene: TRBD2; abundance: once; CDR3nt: TGTGCCAGCAGCTTACTAGCGCCAACGCTCGGTTGGACCGGGGAGCTGTTTTTT; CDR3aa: CASSLLAPTLGWTGELFF
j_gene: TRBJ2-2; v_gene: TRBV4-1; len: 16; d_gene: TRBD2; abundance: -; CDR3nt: TGCGCCAGCAGCCATTTAAGCGGGGGTCGACCCGGGGAGCTGTTTTTT; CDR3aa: CASSHLSGGRPGELFF
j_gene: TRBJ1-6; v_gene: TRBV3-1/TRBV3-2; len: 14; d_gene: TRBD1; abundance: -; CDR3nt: TGTGCCAGCAGCGTTCGGACAGGGAACTCACCCCTCCACTTT; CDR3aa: CASSVRTGNSPLHF
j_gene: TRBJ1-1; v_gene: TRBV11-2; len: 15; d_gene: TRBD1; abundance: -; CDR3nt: TGTGCCAGCAGCATTGCAGGGGGTTTTAACACTGAAGCTTTCTTT; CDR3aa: CASSIAGGFNTEAFF
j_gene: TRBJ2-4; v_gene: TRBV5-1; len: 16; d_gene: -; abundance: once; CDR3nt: TGCGCCAGCAGCTTGGCCTTCAGGGCCCGCGATAACATTCAGTACTTC; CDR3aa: CASSLAFRARDNIQYF
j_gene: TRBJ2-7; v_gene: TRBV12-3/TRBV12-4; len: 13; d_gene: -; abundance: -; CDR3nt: TGTGCCAGCAGTTTAGGACAACAGGGCGAGCAGTACTTC; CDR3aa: CASSLGQQGEQYF
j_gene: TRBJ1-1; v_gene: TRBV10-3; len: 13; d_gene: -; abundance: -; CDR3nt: TGTGCCATCAGTGCCAGGGGAGACACTGAAGCTTTCTTT; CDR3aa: CAISARGDTEAFF
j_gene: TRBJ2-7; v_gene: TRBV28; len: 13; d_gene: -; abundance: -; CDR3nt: TGTGCCAGCAGCCCGGGACACTCCTACGAGCAGTACTTC; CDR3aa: CASSPGHSYEQYF
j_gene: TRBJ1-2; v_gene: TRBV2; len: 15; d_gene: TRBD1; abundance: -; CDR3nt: TGTGCCAGCACCCCGACAGGGGGAGGGTCCTATGGCTACACCTTC; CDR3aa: CASTPTGGGSYGYTF
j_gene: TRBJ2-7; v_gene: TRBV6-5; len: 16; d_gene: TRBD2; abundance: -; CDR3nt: TGTGCCAGCAGTTACGGTCTAGCGGGAGGCAAGAACGAGCAGTACTTC; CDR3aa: CASSYGLAGGKNEQYF
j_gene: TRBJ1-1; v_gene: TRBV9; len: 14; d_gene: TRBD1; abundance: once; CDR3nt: TGTGCCAGCAGCGTATGGGACAGGAACACTGAAGCTTTCTTT; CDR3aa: CASSVWDRNTEAFF
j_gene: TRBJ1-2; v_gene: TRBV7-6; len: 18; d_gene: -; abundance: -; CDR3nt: TGTGCCAGCAGCCCACGATCACCAACAAGGGGCAGTTCATATGGCTACACCTTC; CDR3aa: CASSPRSPTRGSSYGYTF
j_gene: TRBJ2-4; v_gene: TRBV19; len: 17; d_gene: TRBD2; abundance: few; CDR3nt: TGTGCCAGTAGTAGAATCTCTAGCGGGGTAGCCAAAAACATTCAGTACTTC; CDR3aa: CASSRISSGVAKNIQYF
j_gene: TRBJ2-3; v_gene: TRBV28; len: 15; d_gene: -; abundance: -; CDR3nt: TGTGCCAGCAGTTTATTGGCAGGGGGCACAGATACGCAGTATTTT; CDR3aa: CASSLLAGGTDTQYF
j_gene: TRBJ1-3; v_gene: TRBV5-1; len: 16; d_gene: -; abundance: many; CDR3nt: TGCGCCAGCAGCTTGGGGGGCGTCAGCTCTGGAAACACCATATATTTT; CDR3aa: CASSLGGVSSGNTIYF
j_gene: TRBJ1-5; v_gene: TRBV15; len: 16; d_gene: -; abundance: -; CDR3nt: TGTGCCACCAGCAGAGTCCACGGGGTTAGCAATCAGCCCCAGCATTTT; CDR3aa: CATSRVHGVSNQPQHF
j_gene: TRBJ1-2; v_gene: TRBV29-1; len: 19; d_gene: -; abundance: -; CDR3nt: TGCAGCGTTGAAGAGGCTCGGTGGCAGGGCCCAGCAGTTAACTATGGCTACACCTTC; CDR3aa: CSVEEARWQGPAVNYGYTF
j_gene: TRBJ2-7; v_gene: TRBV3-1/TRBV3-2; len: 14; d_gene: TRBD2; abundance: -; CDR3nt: TGTGCCAGCAGCCAAGGACTAGCGCCCTACGAGCAGTACTTC; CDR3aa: CASSQGLAPYEQYF
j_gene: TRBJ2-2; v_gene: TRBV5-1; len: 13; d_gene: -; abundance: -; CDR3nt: TGCGCCAGCAGCTGGGCCTCGACCGGGGAGCTGTTTTTT; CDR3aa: CASSWASTGELFF
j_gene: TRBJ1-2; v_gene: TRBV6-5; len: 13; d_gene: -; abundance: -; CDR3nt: TGTGCCAGCAGTTACAAGGGGGGGTTTGGCTACACCTTC; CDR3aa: CASSYKGGFGYTF
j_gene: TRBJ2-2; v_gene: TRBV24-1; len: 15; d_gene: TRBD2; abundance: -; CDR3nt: TGTGCCACCAGTGGATTCGCGGGAGGCACCGGGGAGCTGTTTTTT; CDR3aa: CATSGFAGGTGELFF
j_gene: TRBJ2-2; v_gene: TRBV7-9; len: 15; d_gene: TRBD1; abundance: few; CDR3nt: TGTGCCAGCACCGACGGACAGGGAGGACCCGGGGAGCTGTTTTTT; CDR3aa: CASTDGQGGPGELFF
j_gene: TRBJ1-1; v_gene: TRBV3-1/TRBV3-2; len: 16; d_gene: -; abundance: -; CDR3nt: TGTGCCAGCAGCCAAGGGCGCCCAGGGGTCGACACTGAAGCTTTCTTT; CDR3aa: CASSQGRPGVDTEAFF
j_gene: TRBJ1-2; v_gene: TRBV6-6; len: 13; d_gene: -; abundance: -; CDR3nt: TGTGCCAGCAGCCGACAGGATCACTATGGCTACACCTTC; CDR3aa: CASSRQDHYGYTF
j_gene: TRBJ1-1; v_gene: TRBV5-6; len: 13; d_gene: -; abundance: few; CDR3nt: TGTGCCAGCAGCTTCTTTGTAGGGGCTGAAGCTTTCTTT; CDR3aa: CASSFFVGAEAFF
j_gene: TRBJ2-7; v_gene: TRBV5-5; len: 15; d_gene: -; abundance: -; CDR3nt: TGTGCCAGCAGCCCCGTTTCGGGGAGGACGGCCGAGCAGTACTTC; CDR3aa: CASSPVSGRTAEQYF
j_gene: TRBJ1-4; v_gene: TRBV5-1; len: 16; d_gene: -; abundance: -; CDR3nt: TGCGCCAGCAGCCCGGGGGGTGTAACAACTAATGAAAAACTGTTTTTT; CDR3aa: CASSPGGVTTNEKLFF
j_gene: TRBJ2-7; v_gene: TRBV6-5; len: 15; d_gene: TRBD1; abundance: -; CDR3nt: TGTGCCAGCAATACCCCGGGACAGGGGGCGATGGTGCAGTACTTC; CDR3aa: CASNTPGQGAMVQYF
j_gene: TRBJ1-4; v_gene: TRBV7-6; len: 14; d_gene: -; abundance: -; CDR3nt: TGTGCCAGCACCCGAGGAGGGGAGGGTGAAAAACTGTTTTTT; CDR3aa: CASTRGGEGEKLFF
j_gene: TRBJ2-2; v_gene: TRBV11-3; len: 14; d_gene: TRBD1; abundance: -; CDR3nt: TGTGCCAGCAGCGTAGGGACAGGGACCGGGGAGCTGTTTTTT; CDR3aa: CASSVGTGTGELFF
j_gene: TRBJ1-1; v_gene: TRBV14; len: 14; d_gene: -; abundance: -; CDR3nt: TGTGCCAGCAGCCAAGAAATCCAGGGGACTGAAGCTTTCTTT; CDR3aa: CASSQEIQGTEAFF
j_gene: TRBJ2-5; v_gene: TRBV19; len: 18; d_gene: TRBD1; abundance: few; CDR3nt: TGTGCCAGTAGTATAGGCCGGTTCGGACAGGTAACCCAAGAGACCCAGTACTTC; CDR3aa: CASSIGRFGQVTQETQYF
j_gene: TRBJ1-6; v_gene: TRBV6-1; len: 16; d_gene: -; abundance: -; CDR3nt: TGTGCCAGCAGTGTACAGGGAAGTCGACGGGATTCACCCCTCCACTTT; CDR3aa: CASSVQGSRRDSPLHF
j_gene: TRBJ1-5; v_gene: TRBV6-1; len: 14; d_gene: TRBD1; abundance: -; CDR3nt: TGTGCCAGCAGTGAATACAGGGGAAATCAGCCCCAGCATTTT; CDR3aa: CASSEYRGNQPQHF
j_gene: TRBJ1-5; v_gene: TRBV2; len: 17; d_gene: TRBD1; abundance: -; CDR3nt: TGTGCCAGCGAAGGGACAGGGAGTGGGTATAGCAATCAGCCCCAGCATTTT; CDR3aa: CASEGTGSGYSNQPQHF
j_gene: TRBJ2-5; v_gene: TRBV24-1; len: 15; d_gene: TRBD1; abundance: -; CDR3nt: TGTGCCACCAGTGATTTGGGACAGGGACAAGAGACCCAGTACTTC; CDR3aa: CATSDLGQGQETQYF
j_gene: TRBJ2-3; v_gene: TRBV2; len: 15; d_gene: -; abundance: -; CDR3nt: TGTGCCAGCAGTCACCGAGAGGTAGCTGGAGATACGCAGTATTTT; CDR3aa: CASSHREVAGDTQYF
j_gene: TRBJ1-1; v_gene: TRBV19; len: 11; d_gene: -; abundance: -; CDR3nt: TGTGCCAGTAGTCCCGGGACAGAAGCTTTCTTT; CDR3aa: CASSPGTEAFF
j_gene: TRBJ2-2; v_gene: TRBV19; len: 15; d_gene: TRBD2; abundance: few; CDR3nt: TGTGCCAGTAGCGGACTAGCGAGGGACACCGGGGAGCTGTTTTTT; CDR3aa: CASSGLARDTGELFF
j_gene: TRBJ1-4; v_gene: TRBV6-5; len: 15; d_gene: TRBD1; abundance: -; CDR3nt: TGTGCCAGCAGAACCCGACAGGGATCTAATGAAAAACTGTTTTTT; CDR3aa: CASRTRQGSNEKLFF
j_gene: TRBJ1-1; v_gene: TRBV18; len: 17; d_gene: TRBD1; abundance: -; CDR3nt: TGTGCCAGCTCACCCGAAGACAGGGGGCGGATAAATACTGAAGCTTTCTTT; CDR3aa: CASSPEDRGRINTEAFF
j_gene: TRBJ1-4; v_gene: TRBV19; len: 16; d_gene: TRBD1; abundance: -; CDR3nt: TGTGCCAGTAGGGCTCCCGGGACAGGGGCGGCTGAAAAACTGTTTTTT; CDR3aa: CASRAPGTGAAEKLFF
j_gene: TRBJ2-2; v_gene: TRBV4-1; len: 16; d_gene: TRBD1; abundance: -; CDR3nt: TGCGCCAGCAGCAGGGGACAGGGGCCGAGATCCGGGGAGCTGTTTTTT; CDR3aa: CASSRGQGPRSGELFF
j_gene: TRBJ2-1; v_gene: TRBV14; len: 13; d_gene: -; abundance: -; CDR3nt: TGTGCCAGCAGCCAATATAGCCTGAATGAGCAGTTCTTC; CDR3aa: CASSQYSLNEQFF